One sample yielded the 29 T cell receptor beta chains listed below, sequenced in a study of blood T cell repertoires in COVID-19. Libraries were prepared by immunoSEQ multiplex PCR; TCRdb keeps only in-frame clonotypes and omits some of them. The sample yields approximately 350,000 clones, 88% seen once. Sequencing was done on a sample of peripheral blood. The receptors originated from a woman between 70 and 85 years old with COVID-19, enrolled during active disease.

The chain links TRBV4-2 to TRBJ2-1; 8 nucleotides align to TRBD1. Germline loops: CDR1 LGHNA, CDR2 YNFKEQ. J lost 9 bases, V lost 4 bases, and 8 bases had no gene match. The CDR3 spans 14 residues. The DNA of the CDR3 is TGTGCCAGCAGCCCCAAAGACAGGGGAGCTGAGCAGTTCTTC. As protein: CASSPKDRGAEQFF.

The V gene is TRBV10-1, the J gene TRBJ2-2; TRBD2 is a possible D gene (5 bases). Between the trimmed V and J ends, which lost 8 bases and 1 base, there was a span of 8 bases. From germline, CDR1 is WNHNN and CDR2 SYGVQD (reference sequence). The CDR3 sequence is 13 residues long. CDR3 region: CASGLENTGELFF. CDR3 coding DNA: TGCGCCAGCGGACTGGAGAACACCGGGGAGCTGTTTTTT.

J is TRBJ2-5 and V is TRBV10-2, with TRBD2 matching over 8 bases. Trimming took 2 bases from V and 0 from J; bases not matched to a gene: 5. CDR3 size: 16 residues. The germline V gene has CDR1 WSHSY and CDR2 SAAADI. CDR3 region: CASSERLAGYQETQYF. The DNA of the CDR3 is TGCGCCAGCAGTGAGCGGCTAGCGGGCTACCAAGAGACCCAGTACTTC.

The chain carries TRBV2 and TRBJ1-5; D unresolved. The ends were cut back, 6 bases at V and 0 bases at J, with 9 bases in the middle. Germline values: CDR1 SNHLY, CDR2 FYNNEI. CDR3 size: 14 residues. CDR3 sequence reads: CASRVQYSNQPQHF. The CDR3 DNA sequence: TGTGCCAGCAGGGTTCAGTATAGCAATCAGCCCCAGCATTTT.

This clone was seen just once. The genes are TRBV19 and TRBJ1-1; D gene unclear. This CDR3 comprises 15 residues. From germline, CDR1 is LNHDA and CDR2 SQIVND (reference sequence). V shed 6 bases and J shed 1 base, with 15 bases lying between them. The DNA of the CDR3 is TGTGCCAGTAGCACCCTCGTGTCAGGGAACACTGAAGCTTTCTTT. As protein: CASSTLVSGNTEAFF.

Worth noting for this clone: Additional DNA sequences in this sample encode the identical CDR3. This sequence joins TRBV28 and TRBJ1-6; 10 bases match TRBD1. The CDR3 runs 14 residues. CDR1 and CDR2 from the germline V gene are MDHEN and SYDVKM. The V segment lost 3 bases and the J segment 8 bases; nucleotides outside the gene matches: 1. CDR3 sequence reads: CASSLGTGDSPLHF. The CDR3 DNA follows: TGTGCCAGCAGTTTGGGGACAGGGGATTCACCCCTCCACTTT.

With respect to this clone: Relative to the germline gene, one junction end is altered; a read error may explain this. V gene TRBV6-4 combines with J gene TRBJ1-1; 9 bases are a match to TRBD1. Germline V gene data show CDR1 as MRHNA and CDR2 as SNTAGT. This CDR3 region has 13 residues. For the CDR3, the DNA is TGTGCCAGCAGTTCAGGACAGGGGTCTGAAACTTTCTTT. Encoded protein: CASSSGQGSETFF.

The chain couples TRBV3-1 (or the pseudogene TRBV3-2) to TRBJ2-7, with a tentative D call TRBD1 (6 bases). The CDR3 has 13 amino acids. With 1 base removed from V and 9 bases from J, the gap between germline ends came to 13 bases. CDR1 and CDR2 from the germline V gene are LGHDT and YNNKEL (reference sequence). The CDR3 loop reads CASSQGRGRGQYF. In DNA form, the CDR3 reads TGTGCCAGCAGCCAAGGCAGGGGCAGGGGGCAGTACTTC.

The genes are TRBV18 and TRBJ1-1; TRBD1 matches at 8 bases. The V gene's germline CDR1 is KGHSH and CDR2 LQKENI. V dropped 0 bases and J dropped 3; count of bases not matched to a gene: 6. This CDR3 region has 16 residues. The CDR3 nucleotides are TGTGCCAGCTCACCACCTAACAGGGGGTCGGACACTGAAGCTTTCTTT. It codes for CASSPPNRGSDTEAFF.

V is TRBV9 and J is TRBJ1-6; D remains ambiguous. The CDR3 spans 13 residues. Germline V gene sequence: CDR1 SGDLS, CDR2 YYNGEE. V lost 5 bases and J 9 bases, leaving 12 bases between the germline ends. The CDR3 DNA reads TGTGCCAGCAGTCTAGAGGAAACTTCACCCCTCCACTTT. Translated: CASSLEETSPLHF. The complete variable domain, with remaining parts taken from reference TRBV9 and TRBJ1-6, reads DSGVTQTPKHLITATGQRVTLRCSPRSGDLSVYWYQQSLDQGLQFLIQYYNGEERAKGNILERFSAQQFPDLHSELNLSSLELGDSALYFCASSLEETSPLHFGNGTRLTVT.

The CDR3: CASSDPGLAGGYNEQFF. CDR3 nucleotides: TGTGCCAGCAGTGACCCGGGACTAGCGGGGGGCTACAATGAGCAGTTCTTC. The V gene is TRBV2, the J gene TRBJ2-1, with 15 nucleotides matching TRBD2. Germline values: CDR1 SNHLY, CDR2 FYNNEI. The CDR3 spans 17 residues. The trim removed 3 bases at V and 3 bases at J, leaving 3 bases unmatched.

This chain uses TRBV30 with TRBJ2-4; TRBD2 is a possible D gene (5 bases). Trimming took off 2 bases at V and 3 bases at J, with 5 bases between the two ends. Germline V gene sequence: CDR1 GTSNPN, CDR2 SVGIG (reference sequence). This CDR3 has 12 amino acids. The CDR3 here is CAWSRDKNIQYF. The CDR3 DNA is TGTGCCTGGAGTCGGGACAAAAACATTCAGTACTTC.

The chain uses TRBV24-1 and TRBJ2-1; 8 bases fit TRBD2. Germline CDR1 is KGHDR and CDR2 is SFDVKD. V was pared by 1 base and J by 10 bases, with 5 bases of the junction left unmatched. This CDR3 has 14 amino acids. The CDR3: CATSDFGGAGEQFF. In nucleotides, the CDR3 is TGTGCCACCAGTGATTTCGGGGGGGCAGGGGAGCAGTTCTTC.

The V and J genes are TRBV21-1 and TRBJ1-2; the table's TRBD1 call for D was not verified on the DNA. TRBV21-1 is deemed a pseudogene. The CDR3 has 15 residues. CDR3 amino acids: CASSKDRYQRYGYTF. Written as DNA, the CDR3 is TGTGCCAGCAGCAAAGACAGGTACCAGAGGTATGGCTACACCTTC.

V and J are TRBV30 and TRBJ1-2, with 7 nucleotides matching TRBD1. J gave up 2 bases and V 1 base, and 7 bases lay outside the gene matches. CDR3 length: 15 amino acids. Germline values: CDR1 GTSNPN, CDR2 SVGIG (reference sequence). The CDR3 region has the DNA TGTGCCTGGAGTGCCGGGACAGCTCTAAACTATGGCTACACCTTC. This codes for CAWSAGTALNYGYTF.

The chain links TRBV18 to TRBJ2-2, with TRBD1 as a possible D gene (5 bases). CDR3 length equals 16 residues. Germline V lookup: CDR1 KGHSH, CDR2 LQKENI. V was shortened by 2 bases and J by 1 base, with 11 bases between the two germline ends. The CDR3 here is CASSPNPDRNTGELFF. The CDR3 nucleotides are TGTGCCAGCTCACCAAATCCTGACAGGAACACCGGGGAGCTGTTTTTT.

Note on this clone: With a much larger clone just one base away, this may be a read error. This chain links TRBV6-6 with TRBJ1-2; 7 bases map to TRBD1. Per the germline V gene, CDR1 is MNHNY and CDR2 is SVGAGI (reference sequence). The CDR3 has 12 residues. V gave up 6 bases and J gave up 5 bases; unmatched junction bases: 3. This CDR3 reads CASSQTGYGYTF. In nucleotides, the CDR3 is TGTGCCAGCAGCCAGACAGGGTATGGCTACACCTTC.

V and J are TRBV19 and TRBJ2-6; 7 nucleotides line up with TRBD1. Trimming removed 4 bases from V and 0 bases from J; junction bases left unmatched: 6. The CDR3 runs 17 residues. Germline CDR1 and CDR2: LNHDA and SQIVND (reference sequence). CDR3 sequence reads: CASSKGTVNSGANVLTF. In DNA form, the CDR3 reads TGTGCCAGTAGTAAGGGGACAGTCAACTCTGGGGCCAACGTCCTGACTTTC.

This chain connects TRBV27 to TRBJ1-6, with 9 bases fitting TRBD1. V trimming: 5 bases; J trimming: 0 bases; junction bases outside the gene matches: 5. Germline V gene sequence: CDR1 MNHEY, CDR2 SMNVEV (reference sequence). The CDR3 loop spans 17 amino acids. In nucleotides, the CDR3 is TGTGCCAGCAGTGGCGACAGGGGGAGCTCCTATAATTCACCCCTCCACTTT. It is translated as CASSGDRGSSYNSPLHF.

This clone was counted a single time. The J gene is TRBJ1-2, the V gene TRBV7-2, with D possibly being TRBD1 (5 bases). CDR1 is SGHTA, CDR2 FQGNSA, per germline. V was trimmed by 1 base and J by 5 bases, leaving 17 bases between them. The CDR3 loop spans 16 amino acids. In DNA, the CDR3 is TGTGCCAGCAGCTTAGATTCAGGGCTATCTTCTTATGGCTACACCTTC. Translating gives CASSLDSGLSSYGYTF.

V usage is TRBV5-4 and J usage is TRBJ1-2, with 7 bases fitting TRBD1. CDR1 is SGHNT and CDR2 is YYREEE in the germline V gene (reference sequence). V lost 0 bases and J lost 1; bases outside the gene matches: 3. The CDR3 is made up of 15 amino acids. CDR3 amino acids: CASSLDGTVNYGYTF. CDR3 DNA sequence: TGTGCCAGCAGCTTGGATGGGACAGTTAACTATGGCTACACCTTC.

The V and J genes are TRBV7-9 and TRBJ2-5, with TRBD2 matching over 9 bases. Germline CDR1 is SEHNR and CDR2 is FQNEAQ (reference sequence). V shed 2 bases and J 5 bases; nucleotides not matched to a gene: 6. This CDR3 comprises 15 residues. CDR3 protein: CASSLPGLALETQYF. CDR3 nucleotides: TGTGCCAGCAGCTTACCGGGACTAGCTTTGGAGACCCAGTACTTC.

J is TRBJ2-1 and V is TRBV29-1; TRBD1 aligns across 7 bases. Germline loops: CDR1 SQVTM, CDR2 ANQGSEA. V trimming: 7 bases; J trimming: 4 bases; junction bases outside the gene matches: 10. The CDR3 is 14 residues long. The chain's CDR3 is CSGETGWRYNEQFF. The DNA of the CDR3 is TGCAGCGGCGAGACAGGGTGGAGGTACAATGAGCAGTTCTTC.

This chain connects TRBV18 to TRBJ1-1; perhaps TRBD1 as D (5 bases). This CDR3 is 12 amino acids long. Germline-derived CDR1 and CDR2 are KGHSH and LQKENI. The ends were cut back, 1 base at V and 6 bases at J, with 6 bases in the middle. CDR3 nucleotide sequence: TGTGCCAGCTCACCACGGGGCCCTGAAGCTTTCTTT. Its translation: CASSPRGPEAFF.

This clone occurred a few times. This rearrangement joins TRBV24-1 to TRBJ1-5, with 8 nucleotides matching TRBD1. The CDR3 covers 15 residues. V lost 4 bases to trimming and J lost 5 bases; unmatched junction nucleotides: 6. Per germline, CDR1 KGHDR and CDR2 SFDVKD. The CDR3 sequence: CATSEAGQGHQPQHF. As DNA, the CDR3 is TGTGCCACCAGTGAGGCCGGACAGGGACATCAGCCCCAGCATTTT.

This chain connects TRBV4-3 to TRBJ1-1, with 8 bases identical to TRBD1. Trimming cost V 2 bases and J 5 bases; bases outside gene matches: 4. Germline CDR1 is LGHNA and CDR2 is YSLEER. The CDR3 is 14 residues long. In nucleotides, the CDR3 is TGCGCCAGCAGCCAAACTTGGACAGGGACTGAAGCTTTCTTT. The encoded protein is CASSQTWTGTEAFF.

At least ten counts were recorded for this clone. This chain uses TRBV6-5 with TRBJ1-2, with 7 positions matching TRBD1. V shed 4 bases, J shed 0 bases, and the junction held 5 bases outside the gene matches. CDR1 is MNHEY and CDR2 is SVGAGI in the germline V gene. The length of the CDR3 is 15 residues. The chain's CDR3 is CASSSWTGANYGYTF. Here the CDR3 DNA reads TGTGCCAGCAGTTCCTGGACAGGAGCTAACTATGGCTACACCTTC.

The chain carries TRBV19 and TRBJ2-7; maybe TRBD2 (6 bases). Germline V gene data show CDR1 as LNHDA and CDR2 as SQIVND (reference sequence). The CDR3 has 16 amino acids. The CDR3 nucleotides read TGTGGGTTTTGTTCGTCACCGGGACTGCCGTCCTACGAGCAGTACTTC. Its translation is CGFCSSPGLPSYEQYF.

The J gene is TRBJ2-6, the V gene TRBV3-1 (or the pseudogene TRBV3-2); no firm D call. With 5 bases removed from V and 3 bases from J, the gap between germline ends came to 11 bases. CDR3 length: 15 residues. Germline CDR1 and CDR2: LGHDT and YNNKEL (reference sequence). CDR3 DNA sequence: TGTGCCAGCAGCGCAGGTCTATATGGGGCCAACGTCCTGACTTTC. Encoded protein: CASSAGLYGANVLTF.